The text below deals with one TCR beta chain. Assay: immunoSEQ multiplex PCR; the TCRdb copy retains only in-frame clones and omits some. The repertoire holds 120,000 or so clones, with 88% as singletons. V lost 7 bases and J lost 10; bases outside the gene matches: 11. The germline CDR1 and CDR2 sequences are WSHSY and SAAADI. CDR3 size: 15 residues. The data are from a study of blood T cell repertoires in COVID-19. The clonotype originates from a man in his fifties with acute or convalescent COVID-19. Sequenced sample: peripheral blood. The chain has TRBV10-2 and TRBJ1-6, with 9 positions matching TRBD1. CDR3 sequence: CASTTGQGSISPLHF. The CDR3 nucleotides read TGCGCCAGCACTACGGGACAGGGATCCATCTCACCCCTCCACTTT.